This TCR beta chain is from a study of blood T cell repertoires in COVID-19. The wider study: There were acute and convalescent COVID-19 samples, and they came from the United States, Italy and Spain.

This clone was seen ten or more times. The CDR3 loop spans 15 amino acids. Germline V gene lookup returns CDR1 SEHNR and CDR2 FQNEAQ (reference sequence). Trimming cost V 3 bases and J 1 base, with 10 bases left between them. Generated by immunoSEQ multiplex PCR, the TCRdb table keeps only in-frame clones and is missing some. The table has some 700,000 clones, just under 90% seen once. The sequence came from a woman aged 18 to 35 with acute or convalescent COVID-19. Source material: peripheral blood. The chain links TRBV7-9 to TRBJ1-5; D unresolved. As DNA, the CDR3 is TGTGCCAGCAGCTTTGTTACGGGGAGCAATCAGCCCCAGCATTTT. Protein sequence: CASSFVTGSNQPQHF.